This TCR beta chain was obtained from a study of PD-1 blockade in mismatch repair-deficient tumors. Assay: immunoSEQ multiplex PCR; the TCRdb copy retains only in-frame clones and omits some. The table records around 100,000 clones, 70% to 80% of them present only once. The trim removed 4 bases at V and 4 bases at J, leaving 15 bases unmatched. Germline-derived CDR1 and CDR2 are SGHVS and FQNEAQ. The CDR3 spans 18 residues. This chain links TRBV7-8 with TRBJ2-5, with 10 bases that match TRBD2. Specimen: peripheral blood, collected roughly 13 months after starting pembrolizumab. This TCR came from an adult with mismatch repair-deficient cancer. CDR3 DNA sequence: TGTGCCAGCAGCTCTACATGGGGGACTAGCGACCCGGGAGAGACCCAGTACTTC. Its translation: CASSSTWGTSDPGETQYF.